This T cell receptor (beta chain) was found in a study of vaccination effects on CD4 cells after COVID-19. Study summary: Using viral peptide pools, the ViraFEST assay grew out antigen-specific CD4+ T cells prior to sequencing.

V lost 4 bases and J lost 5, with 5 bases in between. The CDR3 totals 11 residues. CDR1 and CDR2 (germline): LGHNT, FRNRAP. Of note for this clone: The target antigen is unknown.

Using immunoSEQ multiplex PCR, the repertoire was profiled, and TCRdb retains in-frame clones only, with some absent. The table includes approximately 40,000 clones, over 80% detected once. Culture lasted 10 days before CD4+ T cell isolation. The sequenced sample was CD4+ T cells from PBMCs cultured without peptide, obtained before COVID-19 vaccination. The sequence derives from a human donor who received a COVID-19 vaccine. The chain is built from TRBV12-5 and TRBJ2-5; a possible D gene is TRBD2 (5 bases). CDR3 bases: TGTGCTAGTGGTTCGGGGGAGACCCAGTACTTC. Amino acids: CASGSGETQYF.